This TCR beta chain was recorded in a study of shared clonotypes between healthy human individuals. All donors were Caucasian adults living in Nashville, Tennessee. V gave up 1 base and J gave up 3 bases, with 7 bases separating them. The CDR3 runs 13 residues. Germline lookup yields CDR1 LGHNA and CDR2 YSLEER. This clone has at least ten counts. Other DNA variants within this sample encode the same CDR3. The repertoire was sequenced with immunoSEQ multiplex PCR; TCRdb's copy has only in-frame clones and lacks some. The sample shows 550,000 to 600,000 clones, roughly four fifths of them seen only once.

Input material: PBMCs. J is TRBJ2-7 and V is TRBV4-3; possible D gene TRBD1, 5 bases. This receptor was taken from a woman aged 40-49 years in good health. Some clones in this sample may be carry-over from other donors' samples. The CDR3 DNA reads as TGCGCCAGCAGCCAAGGCACAGGCTACGAGCAGTACTTC. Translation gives CASSQGTGYEQYF.